This T cell receptor beta chain was sequenced in a study of blood T cell repertoires in COVID-19. Study details: From the United States, Italy and Spain came samples of acute and convalescent COVID-19. T cells, B-cell-depleted T cells, or PBMCs provided the cDNA or gDNA that served as material.

Cohort placement rested on clinical history that participants reported themselves. In the original workflow: Scientists estimated how many nucleated cells there were by amplifying reference gene primers. Profiling relied on immunoSEQ multiplex PCR, and the TCRdb table lists in-frame clones only, not all of them. That table furnishes V, J and clone size, whereas the DNA furnished D and trimming. Among around 370,000 clones listed, 88% were seen once. J was trimmed by 3 bases and V by 5 bases; bases with no gene match: 8. The CDR3 length is 14 residues. Germline V gene data show CDR1 as GTSNPN and CDR2 as SVGIG (reference sequence).

The TCR comes from a woman younger than 35 who had recovered from COVID-19. The chain combines TRBV30 with TRBJ2-7; 9 nucleotides match TRBD1. Material for sequencing was PBMCs or T cells enriched from blood (not recorded which). In DNA form, the CDR3 reads TGTGCCTGGGATTCCGGGACAGGGAACTACGAGCAGTACTTC. It codes for CAWDSGTGNYEQYF.